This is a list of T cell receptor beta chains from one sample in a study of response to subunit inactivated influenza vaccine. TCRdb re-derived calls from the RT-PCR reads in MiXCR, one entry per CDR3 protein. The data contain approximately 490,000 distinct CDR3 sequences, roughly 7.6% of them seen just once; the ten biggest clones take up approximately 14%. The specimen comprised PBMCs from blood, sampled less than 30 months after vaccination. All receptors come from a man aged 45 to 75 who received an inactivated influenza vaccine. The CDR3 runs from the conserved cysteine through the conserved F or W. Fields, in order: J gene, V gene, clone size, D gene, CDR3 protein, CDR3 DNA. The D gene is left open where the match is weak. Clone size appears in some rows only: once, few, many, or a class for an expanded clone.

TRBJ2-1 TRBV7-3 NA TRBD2 CASSPGAGESLF TGTGCCAGCAGCCCTGGGGCGGGAGAAAGTCTCTTC
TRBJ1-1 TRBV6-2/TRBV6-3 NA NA CASSPSVGEAFF TGTGCCAGCAGTCCGTCCGTCGGTGAAGCTTTCTTT
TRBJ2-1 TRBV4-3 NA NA CASSQGRGQYNEQFF TGCGCCAGCAGCCAGGGTCGAGGACAGTACAATGAGCAGTTCTTC
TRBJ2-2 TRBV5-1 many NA CASSHTGELFF TGCGCCAGCAGCCACACCGGGGAGCTGTTTTTT
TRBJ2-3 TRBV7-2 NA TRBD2 CASSLYSGSSSTDTQYF TGTGCCAGCAGCTTATATAGCGGGTCGTCTAGCACAGATACGCAGTATTTT
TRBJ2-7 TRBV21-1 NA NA CASSPGDSGSSYEQYF TGTGCCAGCAGCCCGGGGGACAGCGGGAGCTCCTACGAGCAGTACTTC
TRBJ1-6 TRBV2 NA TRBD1 CASSPRTGWDNSPLHF TGTGCCAGCAGTCCTAGGACAGGCTGGGATAATTCACCCCTCCACTTT
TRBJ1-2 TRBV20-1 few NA CSAPLYGGDYGYTF TGCAGTGCTCCGCTCTACGGGGGAGACTATGGCTACACCTTC
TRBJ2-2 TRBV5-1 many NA CASSLALGPIGTGELFF TGCGCCAGCAGCTTGGCCTTGGGGCCGATTGGCACCGGGGAGCTGTTTTTT
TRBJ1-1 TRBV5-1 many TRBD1 CASSFGTGFEAFF TGCGCCAGCAGCTTCGGGACAGGATTTGAAGCTTTCTTT
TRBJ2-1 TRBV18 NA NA CASSPAVRAGYNEQFF TGTGCCAGCTCACCCGCGGTGCGAGCGGGCTACAATGAGCAGTTCTTC
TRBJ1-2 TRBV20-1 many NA CSAKDSGYGYTF TGCAGTGCTAAGGACAGCGGCTATGGCTACACCTTC
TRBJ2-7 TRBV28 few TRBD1 CATRGQGAVYEQYF TGTGCCACCCGGGGACAGGGGGCGGTCTACGAGCAGTACTTC
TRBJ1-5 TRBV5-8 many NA CASSLSGGLQPQHF TGTGCCAGCAGCTTGTCCGGGGGGCTTCAGCCCCAGCATTTT
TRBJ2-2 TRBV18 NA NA CASSPPYGNTGELFF TGTGCCAGCTCACCACCGTATGGGAACACCGGGGAGCTGTTTTTT
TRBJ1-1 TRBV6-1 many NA CASRPTGIYMNTEAFF TGTGCCAGCAGGCCTACAGGTATCTACATGAACACTGAAGCTTTCTTT
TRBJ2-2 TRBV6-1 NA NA CATSINSLPGELFF TGTGCCACCTCGATAAACTCGCTGCCCGGGGAGCTGTTTTTT
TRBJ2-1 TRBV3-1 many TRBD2 CASRLTAGDNEQFF TGTGCCAGCAGACTCACCGCGGGGGACAATGAGCAGTTCTTC
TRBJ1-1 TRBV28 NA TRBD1 CASRTGTGSLGTEAFF TGTGCCAGCAGAACCGGGACAGGGAGTCTGGGCACTGAAGCTTTCTTT
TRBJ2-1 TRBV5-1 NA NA CASSSGGLSYNEQFF TGCGCCAGCAGCTCCGGGGGACTCTCCTACAATGAGCAGTTCTTC
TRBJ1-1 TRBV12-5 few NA CACSIGPGTEAFF TGTGCTTGCAGCATCGGCCCGGGCACTGAAGCTTTCTTT
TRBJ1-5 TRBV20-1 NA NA CSARYVGGSRAQPQHF TGCAGTGCTAGATATGTCGGGGGCAGCAGGGCCCAGCCCCAGCATTTT
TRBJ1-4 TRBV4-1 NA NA CASSYSGGGNEKLFF TGCGCCAGCAGCTATTCAGGTGGGGGGAATGAAAAACTGTTTTTT
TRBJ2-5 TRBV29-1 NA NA CSVDGPIQETQYF TGCAGCGTGGACGGGCCCATCCAAGAGACCCAGTACTTC
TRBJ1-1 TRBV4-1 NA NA CASSQGWARGNTEAFF TGCGCCAGCAGCCAAGGGTGGGCGCGGGGTAACACTGAAGCTTTCTTT
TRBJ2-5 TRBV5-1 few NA CASRGTSQETQYF TGCGCCAGCAGAGGGACTTCACAAGAGACCCAGTACTTC
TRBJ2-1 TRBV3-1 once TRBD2 CASSQGLAAYEQFF TGTGCCAGCAGCCAAGGACTAGCGGCATATGAGCAGTTCTTC
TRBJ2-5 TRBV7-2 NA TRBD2 CASSFSGSTETQYF TGTGCCAGCAGCTTTAGCGGGAGTACGGAGACCCAGTACTTC
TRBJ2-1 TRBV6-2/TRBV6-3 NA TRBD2 CASSFRGTSGSMISEQFF TGTGCCAGCAGTTTCCGCGGGACTAGCGGGAGTATGATAAGTGAGCAGTTCTTC
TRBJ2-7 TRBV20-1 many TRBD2 CSASPSGGNEQYF TGCAGTGCTAGCCCTAGCGGGGGAAACGAGCAGTACTTC
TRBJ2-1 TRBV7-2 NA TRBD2 CASSSPGTRSHEQFF TGTGCCAGCAGCTCGCCGGGGACTAGATCTCATGAGCAGTTCTTC
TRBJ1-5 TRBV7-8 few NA CASSLGLLSNQPQHF TGTGCCAGCAGCTTGGGTTTACTCAGCAATCAGCCCCAGCATTTT
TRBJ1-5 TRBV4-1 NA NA CASSPALFVPQHF TGCGCCAGCAGCCCGGCCTTGTTCGTCCCCCAGCATTTT
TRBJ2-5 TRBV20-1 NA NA CSAWGAGETQYF TGCAGTGCGTGGGGGGCGGGAGAGACCCAGTACTTC
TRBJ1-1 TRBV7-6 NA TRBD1 CASSQSTGDTEAFF TGTGCCAGCAGCCAATCGACAGGGGACACTGAAGCTTTCTTT
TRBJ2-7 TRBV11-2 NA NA CASSFTGGISEQYF TGTGCCAGCAGCTTTACCGGGGGCATCTCCGAGCAGTACTTC
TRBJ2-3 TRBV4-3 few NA CASSQERWRPDTQYF TGCGCCAGCAGCCAAGAGCGTTGGAGACCGGATACGCAGTATTTT
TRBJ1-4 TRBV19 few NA CASQAQRATNEKLFF TGTGCCAGCCAAGCCCAGAGAGCAACTAATGAAAAACTGTTTTTT
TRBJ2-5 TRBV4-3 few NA CASSHDPGKTQYF TGCGCCAGCAGCCACGACCCGGGGAAGACCCAGTACTTC
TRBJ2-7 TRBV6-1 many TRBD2 CATKSRGSKAEQYF TGTGCCACTAAGTCGCGGGGGAGTAAGGCCGAGCAGTACTTC
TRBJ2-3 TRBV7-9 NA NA CASSLVAASTDTQYF TGTGCCAGCAGCTTAGTCGCAGCTAGCACAGATACGCAGTATTTT
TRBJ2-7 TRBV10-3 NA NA CAITGLANGEQYF TGTGCCATCACAGGGCTCGCTAACGGCGAGCAGTACTTC
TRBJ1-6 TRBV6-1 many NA CASSEVGNSPLHF TGTGCCAGCAGTGAAGTGGGTAATTCACCCCTCCACTTT
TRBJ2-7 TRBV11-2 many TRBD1 CASSPGQTYEQYF TGTGCCAGCAGCCCGGGACAGACCTACGAGCAGTACTTC
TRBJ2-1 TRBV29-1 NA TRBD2 CSGGLASGYNEQFF TGCAGCGGAGGGTTGGCTAGCGGCTACAATGAGCAGTTCTTC
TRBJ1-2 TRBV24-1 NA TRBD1 CATSDSTDRGGYTF TGTGCCACCAGTGATTCGACAGACAGGGGAGGCTACACCTTC
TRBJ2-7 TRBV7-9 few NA CASSPATWTYEQYF TGTGCCAGCAGCCCTGCCACCTGGACCTACGAGCAGTACTTC
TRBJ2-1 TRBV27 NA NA CASSFPEGEQFF TGTGCCAGCAGTTTCCCCGAGGGAGAGCAGTTCTTC
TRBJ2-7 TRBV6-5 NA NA CASRQGPGEQYF TGTGCCAGTCGTCAGGGGCCGGGGGAGCAGTACTTC
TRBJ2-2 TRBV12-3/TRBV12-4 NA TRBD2 CASRPGGGGTERTGELFF TGTGCCAGCCGACCCGGAGGCGGGGGAACCGAACGGACCGGGGAGCTGTTTTTT
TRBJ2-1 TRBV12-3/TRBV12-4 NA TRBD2 CASTTSGGAGREQFF TGTGCCAGCACGACTAGCGGGGGGGCCGGTCGTGAGCAGTTCTTC
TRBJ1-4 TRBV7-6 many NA CASAGGKYEKLFF TGTGCCAGCGCGGGGGGTAAATATGAAAAACTGTTTTTT
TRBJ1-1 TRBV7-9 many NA CASSLAQGTNTEAFF TGTGCCAGCAGCTTAGCGCAAGGGACGAACACTGAAGCTTTCTTT
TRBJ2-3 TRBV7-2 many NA CASSLASEGDTQYF TGTGCCAGCAGCTTAGCGTCAGAAGGCGATACGCAGTATTTT